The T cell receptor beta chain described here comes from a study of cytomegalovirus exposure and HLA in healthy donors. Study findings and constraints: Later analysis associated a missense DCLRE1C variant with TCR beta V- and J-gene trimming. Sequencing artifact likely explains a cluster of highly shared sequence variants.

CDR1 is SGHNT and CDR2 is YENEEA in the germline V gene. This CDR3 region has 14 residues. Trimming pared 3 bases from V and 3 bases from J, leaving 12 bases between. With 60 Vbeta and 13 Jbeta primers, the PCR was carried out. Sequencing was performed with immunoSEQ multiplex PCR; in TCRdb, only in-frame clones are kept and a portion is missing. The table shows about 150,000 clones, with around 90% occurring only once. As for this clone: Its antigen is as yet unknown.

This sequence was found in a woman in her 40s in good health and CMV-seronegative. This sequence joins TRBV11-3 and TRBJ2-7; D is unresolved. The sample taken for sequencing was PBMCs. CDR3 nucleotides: TGTGCCAGCAGCTTCTCTGGGTCGGGCTACGAGCAGTACTTC. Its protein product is CASSFSGSGYEQYF.